This T cell receptor (beta chain) was recorded in a study of T-cell memory formation after mild COVID-19. Across the study: For the most part, TCR clusters were specific to one donor.

A 5'RACE reaction primed in the constant segment made cDNA libraries of TCR alpha and TCR beta, and these carried sample barcodes and UMIs. TCRdb passed the 5' RACE reads through MiXCR, listing each CDR3 protein once. The table shows about 500,000 distinct CDR3 sequences, with 20% occurring only once. Overall study results and limits: Confirmation of SARS-CoV-2 specificity was lacking for second-wave clones peaking day 37. Clones which contracted sat mainly in CM and EM if CD4+, and in EMRA if CD8+.

The germline V gene encodes CDR1 MNHEY and CDR2 SVGEGT. The CDR3 sequence is 11 residues long. V was shortened by 7 bases and J by 0 bases, with 4 bases between the two germline ends. Remarks on this clonotype: Its specificity is not known.

Material: PBMCs or a T cell subset sorted from them (not recorded which). This sequence was found in an adult woman who had mild COVID-19 (a few samples of this study predate the infection). Cell type and time point are not known. The chain carries TRBV6-2 or TRBV6-3 and TRBJ2-7; D is unresolved. The DNA of the CDR3 is TGTGCCAGCACTAACTCCTACGAGCAGTACTTC. Its translation: CASTNSYEQYF.